Described below is a single TCR beta chain sequence and its context. CDR3 size: 11 residues. Looked up from germline, CDR1 is MGHDK and CDR2 is SYGVNS. J lost 4 bases, V lost 10 bases, and 2 bases had no gene match. The data derive from a study of blood T cell repertoires in COVID-19. Study background: The cDNA or gDNA used as material had been derived from T cells, B-cell-depleted T cells, or PBMCs.

How the authors handled the data: It was from reference gene primer amplification that nucleated cell counts were estimated. Method: immunoSEQ multiplex PCR; TCRdb's copy keeps in-frame clones and lacks some. The DNA gave D and trimming, while V, J and clone size come from that table. The sample contains about 120,000 clones, 75% to 90% of which appear only once. The sequencing input was peripheral blood. The chain combines TRBV25-1 with TRBJ2-5; 8 nucleotides agree with TRBD1. The clonotype was recovered from a man aged 35 to 55 with acute or convalescent COVID-19. The CDR3 nucleotides are TGTGCCACCGGACAGGGAGAGACCCAGTACTTC. This translates into CATGQGETQYF.